One T cell receptor (beta chain) is described in this entry. This entry is derived from a study of T cell responses to AZD1222 COVID-19 vaccine. Study-level background: Pooled in the analysis were second doses at about 4 or about 12 weeks.

The protocol was immunoSEQ multiplex PCR, while the TCRdb copy is restricted to in-frame clones and leaves out a portion. The data contain tens of thousands of clones, around 80% of them singletons. CDR3 length equals 12 residues. V lost 6 bases, J lost 4 bases, and 10 bases lay in between. Here the sequenced sample was peripheral blood, taken on day 0 of AZD1222 vaccination. The source is an adult in good health. This rearrangement joins TRBV12-3 or TRBV12-4 to TRBJ2-7; D uncertain. CDR3 DNA: TGTGCCAGCAGGTCAAACGGGTACGAGCAGTACTTC. Translated: CASRSNGYEQYF.